The 32 T cell receptor beta chains given below trace back to one sample, sequenced in a study of beta chain features in type 1 diabetes. The entirety of the isolated RNA underwent reverse transcription, so expressed TCRB transcripts were sequenced. Some clones are missing from TCRdb's copy, which holds only in-frame ones; the method was immunoSEQ multiplex PCR. The top ten hold more than 1.1% of the sample, which has approximately 140,000 clones, 6.9% seen once. Sequencing was carried out using central memory CD4+ T cells from blood. Source of these receptors: a woman under 40 in good health.

There are a few counts of this clone. This chain connects TRBV4-1 to TRBJ2-1; no reliable D call. This CDR3 comprises 16 residues. Germline lookup yields CDR1 MGHRA and CDR2 YSYEKL. V shed 4 bases and J shed 0 bases, with 13 bases lying between them. The CDR3 DNA follows: TGCGCCAGCAGCCGAGGCCTTCAGAGCTCCTACAATGAGCAGTTCTTC. Translation gives CASSRGLQSSYNEQFF.

CDR3 nucleotide sequence: TGTGCCAGCAGCTTAGGACGCCTAGCGTACCAAGAGACCCAGTACTTC. The encoded protein is CASSLGRLAYQETQYF. The chain couples TRBV7-2 to TRBJ2-5, with D tentatively TRBD2 (6 bases). The CDR3 covers 16 residues. The V end was cut by 1 base, the J end by 0 bases, with 12 bases between. CDR1 SGHTA and CDR2 FQGNSA come from the germline V gene.

The gene calls are TRBV5-1 and TRBJ1-1, with D possibly TRBD1 on 6 matching bases. Germline V CDR1 and CDR2: SGHRS, YFSETQ. The CDR3 consists of 14 residues. Trimming stripped 2 bases from V and 4 bases from J, with 12 bases between. The CDR3 DNA reads TGCGCCAGCAGCTTAGGACAGCTCTTCACTGAAGCTTTCTTT. Its protein product is CASSLGQLFTEAFF.

This clone was observed a few times. The V gene is TRBV11-2, the J gene TRBJ1-1; tentative D call: TRBD1 (6 bases). Trimming removed 4 bases at V and 4 bases at J, with 10 bases between. This CDR3 contains 13 residues. Germline V CDR1 and CDR2: SGHAT, FQNNGV. In nucleotides, the CDR3 is TGTGCCAGCAGCTCAATCAGGGGCACTGAAGCTTTCTTT. It is translated as CASSSIRGTEAFF.

In this sample, this clone turned up a few times. The chain recombines TRBV5-6 with TRBJ2-7, with 8 bases aligning to TRBD2. This CDR3 comprises 12 residues. Per the germline V gene, CDR1 is SGHDT and CDR2 is YYEEEE. With 4 bases clipped from V and 9 bases from J, the junction kept 6 bases outside the gene matches. The CDR3 loop is CASSPGTSRQYF. CDR3 nucleotide sequence: TGTGCCAGCAGCCCCGGGACTAGTCGGCAGTACTTC.

The V call is TRBV28, the J call TRBJ2-7, with TRBD1 identical over 9 bases. This CDR3 has 14 residues. Germline values: CDR1 MDHEN, CDR2 SYDVKM. V shed 7 bases and J 6 bases; nucleotides not matched to a gene: 10. CDR3 sequence (DNA): TGTGCCAGCAAAGGGGGACAGGGTGCTTCCGAGCAGTACTTC. This gives the protein CASKGGQGASEQYF.

This clone was counted only a few times. V and J are TRBV18 and TRBJ2-5; possibly TRBD2 for D (6 bases). The germline CDR1 and CDR2 sequences are KGHSH and LQKENI. CDR3 length: 15 residues. V was shortened by 2 bases and J by 5 bases, with 15 bases between the two germline ends. In DNA form, the CDR3 reads TGTGCCAGCTCACCAGGGGTCGGGAGTAGGGAGACCCAGTACTTC. Translated: CASSPGVGSRETQYF.

This clone was found a few times. The chain employs TRBV18 and TRBJ1-1; D not resolved. Germline-derived CDR1 and CDR2 are KGHSH and LQKENI. This CDR3 is built from 14 residues. The V gene lost 3 bases and the J gene lost 4 bases, with 12 bases spanning the gap. The CDR3 here is CASSPLERGTEAFF. CDR3 sequence (DNA): TGTGCCAGCTCACCTCTTGAGAGAGGCACTGAAGCTTTCTTT.

This clone was found a few times. This chain links TRBV18 with TRBJ2-7; TRBD1 matches 9 bases. Germline CDR1 reads KGHSH; CDR2 reads LQKENI. The CDR3 length is 15 residues. After removal of 3 bases from V and 2 bases from J, the junction contained 5 bases not matched to a gene. The CDR3 DNA is TGTGCCAGCTCACCCGCAAGACAGGGGGCCTACGAGCAGTACTTC. Translation gives CASSPARQGAYEQYF.

This clone came up a few times. V is TRBV29-1 and J is TRBJ2-5; weak D call: TRBD1 (6 bases). The CDR3 is 11 residues long. Trimming removed 7 bases at V and 5 bases at J, with 11 bases between. CDR1 is SQVTM, CDR2 ANQGSEA, per germline. The CDR3 region is CSADRGETQYF. The CDR3 DNA follows: TGCAGCGCCGATAGGGGGGAGACCCAGTACTTC.

The sample holds a few counts of this clone. V is TRBV29-1 and J is TRBJ1-4; D uncertain. V was shortened by 3 bases and J by 6 bases, with 5 bases between the two germline ends. The CDR3 runs to 11 residues. Germline V gene data show CDR1 as SQVTM and CDR2 as ANQGSEA. CDR3 DNA sequence: TGCAGCGTTGATGCAGATGAAAAACTGTTTTTT. This sequence encodes CSVDADEKLFF.

This chain joins TRBV11-2 and TRBJ2-1; 8 nucleotides line up with TRBD2. Looked up from germline, CDR1 is SGHAT and CDR2 is FQNNGV. The CDR3 loop spans 13 amino acids. V trimming: 6 bases; J trimming: 5 bases; junction bases outside the gene matches: 3. The CDR3 sequence: CASRREVDNEQFF. The CDR3 nucleotides read TGTGCCAGCAGGCGGGAGGTCGACAATGAGCAGTTCTTC.

This clone occurred many times. The rearrangement uses TRBV29-1 and TRBJ2-1; 10 bases fit TRBD2. Germline V gene data show CDR1 as SQVTM and CDR2 as ANQGSEA. V lost 4 bases and J lost 8; bases outside the gene matches: 8. This CDR3 spans 14 amino acids. The CDR3 coding sequence is TGCAGCGTTGCACAAGCGGGAGGGCCAGATGAGCAGTTCTTC. This sequence encodes CSVAQAGGPDEQFF.

This clone showed up many times. The gene calls are TRBV11-2 and TRBJ1-1; no firm D call. The V gene lost 2 bases and the J gene lost 5 bases, with 12 bases spanning the gap. This CDR3 is 14 amino acids long. The V gene's germline CDR1 is SGHAT and CDR2 FQNNGV. CDR3 sequence: CASSLQEWATEAFF. The DNA for the CDR3 is TGTGCCAGCAGCTTACAAGAGTGGGCAACTGAAGCTTTCTTT.

This clone has a handful of counts. This rearrangement joins TRBV4-2 to TRBJ2-5; TRBD1 agrees at 7 bases. This CDR3 comprises 14 residues. The J segment lost 1 base and the V segment lost 4 bases, leaving 3 bases of the junction unmatched. CDR1 and CDR2 (germline): LGHNA, YNFKEQ. CDR3 sequence: CASSPGTAQETQYF. In DNA form, the CDR3 reads TGTGCCAGCAGCCCCGGGACAGCCCAAGAGACCCAGTACTTC.

Comments on this clone: The junction does not match germline at one end; this may be a read error. This sequence joins TRBV5-4 and TRBJ2-6; D may be TRBD1 (5 bases). Germline V lookup: CDR1 SGHNT, CDR2 YYREEE (reference sequence). The CDR3 is 17 amino acids. CDR3 loop: CASSPGHTGPGANVLTF. The CDR3 DNA follows: TGCGCCAGCAGCCCCGGACACACCGGACCTGGGGCCAACGTCCTGACTTTC.

V and J are TRBV7-8 and TRBJ2-7; TRBD1 is a possible D gene (6 bases). The V gene lost 2 bases and the J gene lost 4 bases, with 15 bases spanning the gap. Germline CDR1 reads SGHVS; CDR2 reads FQNEAQ. The CDR3 runs 15 residues. CDR3 amino acids: CASSLRSQGPYEQYF. CDR3 bases: TGTGCCAGCAGCTTAAGGTCACAGGGCCCATACGAGCAGTACTTC. Full variable domain (outside the CDR3, taken from reference TRBV7-8 and TRBJ2-7): GAGVSQSPRYKVAKRGQDVALRCDPISGHVSLFWYQQALGQGPEFLTYFQNEAQLDKSGLPSDRFFAERPEGSVSTLKIQRTQQEDSAVYLCASSLRSQGPYEQYFGPGTRLTVT.

The chain recombines TRBV18 with TRBJ2-1; a possible D gene is TRBD2 (6 bases). Germline V CDR1 and CDR2: KGHSH, LQKENI. This CDR3 has 14 residues. Trimming shortened V by 0 bases and J by 9 bases, and 12 bases separated the two germline ends. The chain's CDR3 is CASSPPEGGGEQFF. For the CDR3, the DNA is TGTGCCAGCTCACCACCGGAGGGAGGAGGTGAGCAGTTCTTC.

This clone was counted a few times. The chain links TRBV10-3 to TRBJ2-2; 7 bases line up with TRBD2. Looked up from germline, CDR1 is ENHRY and CDR2 is SYGVKD. V was pared by 6 bases and J by 1 base, with 5 bases of the junction left unmatched. This CDR3 has 15 amino acids. The CDR3 loop is CAIRSGIKNTGELFF. CDR3 DNA: TGTGCCATCAGGAGCGGGATTAAGAACACCGGGGAGCTGTTTTTT.

The genes are TRBV21-1 and TRBJ2-4; TRBD1 was called by the table and not checked on the DNA. TRBV21-1 is listed as a pseudogene. The CDR3 spans 20 residues. The chain's CDR3 is CASTTPRGTGPPLAKNIQYF. The CDR3 region has the DNA TGTGCCAGCACAACCCCCAGGGGGACAGGGCCCCCACTAGCCAAAAACATTCAGTACTTC.

In its sample, this clone was seen a few times. The chain combines TRBV9 with TRBJ1-1; TRBD1 matches at 7 bases. The CDR3 length is 17 residues. Per germline, CDR1 SGDLS and CDR2 YYNGEE. The trim removed 3 bases at V and 4 bases at J, leaving 15 bases unmatched. CDR3: CASSAQSGQGGRTEAFF. CDR3 DNA sequence: TGTGCCAGCAGCGCACAGTCCGGCCAGGGGGGCCGCACTGAAGCTTTCTTT.

The chain uses TRBV18 and TRBJ2-5; 9 bases line up with TRBD1. The J call may be wrong; the DNA end is better matched by TRBJ2-7. Germline V gene lookup returns CDR1 KGHSH and CDR2 LQKENI. This CDR3 is built from 15 residues. The CDR3 loop reads CASSPRGQGTLEQYF. The CDR3 DNA follows: TGTGCCAGCTCACCAAGGGGACAGGGTACTCTCGAGCAGTACTTC.

The table lists this clone with a few counts. The chain uses TRBV6-5 and TRBJ2-7; D possibly corresponds to TRBD2 (6 bases). The CDR3 totals 12 residues. Per germline, CDR1 MNHEY and CDR2 SVGAGI. V was clipped by 10 bases and J by 5 bases, with 15 bases between them. CDR3 protein: CATHRGSDEQYF. CDR3 in DNA: TGTGCCACCCACCGGGGGTCCGACGAGCAGTACTTC.

The chain links TRBV5-6 to TRBJ2-5, with D perhaps TRBD2 (5 bases). The CDR3 loop spans 16 amino acids. Germline CDR1 is SGHDT and CDR2 is YYEEEE. Trimming shortened V by 4 bases and J by 2 bases, and 18 bases separated the two germline ends. CDR3 region: CASSDRADSSQETQYF. CDR3 nucleotides: TGTGCCAGCAGCGATCGAGCGGACTCCTCTCAAGAGACCCAGTACTTC.

The chain is built from TRBV11-2 and TRBJ1-1; TRBD1 matches 8 bases. Losses at the gene ends were 1 base for V and 8 bases for J; bases not matched to a gene: 6. Germline V gene sequence: CDR1 SGHAT, CDR2 FQNNGV. The CDR3 totals 14 residues. The CDR3 DNA follows: TGTGCCAGCAGCTTAGGGGCAGGGGGCGGAGAAGCTTTCTTT. Encoded protein: CASSLGAGGGEAFF.

A few counts support this clone. The chain couples TRBV10-3 to TRBJ1-2; 9 bases are a match to TRBD1. The germline V gene encodes CDR1 ENHRY and CDR2 SYGVKD. The CDR3 runs 15 residues. The junction had 12 bases not matched to a gene; V was cut back by 6 bases and J by 7 bases. For the CDR3, the DNA is TGTGCCATCAGGAGGGGACAGGGTGATTTCGGTGGCTACACCTTC. It yields the protein CAIRRGQGDFGGYTF.

Written as DNA, the CDR3 is TGCAGCGTCGACAGGGGGCGAATAGGCGAGCAGTACTTC. This codes for CSVDRGRIGEQYF. The rearrangement links TRBV29-1 to TRBJ2-7, with TRBD1 identical over 10 bases. Trimming at V came to 6 bases and at J to 6 bases, leaving 8 bases not matched to a gene. Germline assignment: CDR1 SQVTM and CDR2 ANQGSEA. This CDR3 region has 13 residues.

This clone came up a few times. The chain is built from TRBV18 and TRBJ2-1, with TRBD2 identical over 10 bases. Germline values: CDR1 KGHSH, CDR2 LQKENI. There are 16 residues in the CDR3. V was clipped by 3 bases and J by 7 bases; unmatched bases: 9. The CDR3 region has the DNA TGTGCCAGCTCACCTATATCTAGCGGGAGTCGGAATGAGCAGTTCTTC. It is translated as CASSPISSGSRNEQFF.

The chain links TRBV2 to TRBJ1-5; a possible D gene is TRBD1 (5 bases). The germline CDR1 and CDR2 sequences are SNHLY and FYNNEI. V was pared by 4 bases and J by 2 bases, with 9 bases between. CDR3 length: 14 amino acids. CDR3 sequence: CASSGVGRNQPQHF. CDR3 DNA sequence: TGTGCCAGCAGTGGGGTGGGGCGCAATCAGCCCCAGCATTTT.

V and J are TRBV6-6 and TRBJ2-3; TRBD1 is a possible D gene (6 bases). The CDR3 consists of 14 residues. Germline CDR1 reads MNHNY; CDR2 reads SVGAGI (reference sequence). V lost 7 bases and J lost 1, with 12 bases in between. This CDR3 reads CASKGTIGTDTQYF. CDR3 DNA sequence: TGTGCCAGCAAGGGGACAATTGGCACAGATACGCAGTATTTT.

The chain recombines TRBV4-3 with TRBJ2-3, with 9 bases lining up with TRBD2. Germline-derived CDR1 and CDR2 are LGHNA and YSLEER. The CDR3 is 15 amino acids. Trimming removed 3 bases from V and 6 bases from J; junction bases left unmatched: 7. The CDR3 DNA follows: TGCGCCAGCAGCCAGGCGGGAGGGCCTCAGGATACGCAGTATTTT. Its translation: CASSQAGGPQDTQYF.

In its sample, this clone was seen a few times. This CDR3 reads CASSLLGQRTDTQYF. CDR3 DNA sequence: TGCGCCAGCAGCCTGCTGGGACAGCGCACAGATACGCAGTATTTT. The V gene is TRBV5-1, the J gene TRBJ2-3; 7 bases line up with TRBD1. V shed 4 bases, J shed 1 base, and the junction held 6 bases outside the gene matches. The CDR3 runs 15 residues. In germline, CDR1 is SGHRS, CDR2 YFSETQ.